This TCR beta chain derives from a study of blood T cell repertoires in COVID-19. At the level of the study: Samples taken during acute and convalescent COVID-19 were collected in the United States, Italy and Spain. In each case, the material was cDNA or gDNA derived from T cells, B-cell-depleted T cells, or PBMCs.

As processed by the authors: Scientists estimated how many nucleated cells there were by amplifying reference gene primers. Repertoires were generated with immunoSEQ multiplex PCR, while TCRdb's copy carries only in-frame clones and drops some. For V, J and clone size, that table is used; D and trimming come from the DNA. There are more than 110,000 clones in the sample; 79% occur only once, and 3% to 4.5% lies in the top ten. J was trimmed by 4 bases and V by 3 bases; bases with no gene match: 5. The CDR3 has 15 residues. Germline values: CDR1 MNHEY, CDR2 SVGAGI. The V and J genes are TRBV6-5 and TRBJ2-5, with 10 bases lining up with TRBD2. The TCR comes from a man in his fifties or sixties with acute or convalescent COVID-19. The sample taken for sequencing was peripheral blood. CDR3 bases: TGTGCCAGCAGTTATGGCCTAGCGGGAGTAGAGACCCAGTACTTC. This codes for CASSYGLAGVETQYF.